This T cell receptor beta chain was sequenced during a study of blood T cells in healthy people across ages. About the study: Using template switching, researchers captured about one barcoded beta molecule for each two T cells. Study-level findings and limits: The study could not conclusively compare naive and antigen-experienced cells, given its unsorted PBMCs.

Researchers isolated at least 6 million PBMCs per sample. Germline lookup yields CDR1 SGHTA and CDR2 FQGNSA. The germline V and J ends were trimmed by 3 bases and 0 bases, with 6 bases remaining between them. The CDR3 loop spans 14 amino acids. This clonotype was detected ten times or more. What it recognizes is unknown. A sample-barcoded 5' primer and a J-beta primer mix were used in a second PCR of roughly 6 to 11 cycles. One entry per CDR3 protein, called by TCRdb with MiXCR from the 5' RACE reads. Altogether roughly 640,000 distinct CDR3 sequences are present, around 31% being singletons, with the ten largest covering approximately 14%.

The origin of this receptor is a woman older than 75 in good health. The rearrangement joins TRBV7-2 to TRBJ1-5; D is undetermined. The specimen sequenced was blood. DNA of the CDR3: TGTGCCAGCAGCTTGACAAATAGCAATCAGCCCCAGCATTTT. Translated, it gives CASSLTNSNQPQHF. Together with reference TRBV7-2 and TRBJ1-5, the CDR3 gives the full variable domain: GAGVSQSPSNKVTEKGKDVELRCDPISGHTALYWYRQSLGQGLEFLIYFQGNSAPDKSGLPSDRFSAERTGGSVSTLTIQRTQQEDSAVYLCASSLTNSNQPQHFGDGTRLSIL.